This T cell receptor (beta chain) is from a study of blood T cells in healthy people across ages. It was with a sample-barcoded 5' primer and a J-beta primer mix that a second PCR of roughly 6 to 12 cycles was run. Using its own MiXCR run on the 5' RACE reads, TCRdb lists one record per CDR3 protein. The sample has about 800,000 distinct CDR3 sequences, 58% seen once. On this clonotype itself: The antigen is undetermined.

Regarding the study as a whole: When set beside aged donors, long-lived donors presented more naive CD4+ cells and higher diversity.

The length of the CDR3 is 16 residues. Germline V gene sequence: CDR1 LGHNA, CDR2 YNFKEQ. Deletions cut 0 bases from V and 10 bases from J, with 16 bases between. Isolated per sample were at least 7 million PBMCs. The chain has TRBV4-2 and TRBJ1-6; a weak D match, TRBD1 (5 bases). Sequencing used blood. The TCR originated in a man aged 25-45 years in good health. The CDR3 DNA is TGTGCCAGCAGCCAAGATCTTGATTCCCAGGGCTCACCCCTCCACTTT. Amino acids: CASSQDLDSQGSPLHF.